The 31 T cell receptor beta chains presented below share a single source sample, sequenced in a study of T cells after yellow fever vaccination. TCRdb ran MiXCR on the 5' RACE reads and lists one entry per CDR3 protein. The repertoire includes some 340,000 distinct CDR3 sequences, about 10% of them detected once, and around 3.2% sits in the top ten. The sample consisted of CD4+ T cells sorted from PBMCs, taken 45 days after the yellow fever booster vaccination. All receptors come from a man aged 18 to 30 who received the YFV17D yellow fever vaccine.

There are a few counts of this clonotype. This sequence joins TRBV9 and TRBJ2-2; D unresolved. V lost 0 bases and J lost 6, with 6 bases in between. CDR3 length: 13 amino acids. CDR1 and CDR2 from the germline V gene are SGDLS and YYNGEE. The CDR3 region is CASSVVNSGELFF. In DNA form, the CDR3 reads TGTGCCAGCAGCGTAGTTAACTCCGGGGAGCTGTTTTTT.

This clonotype has a handful of counts. The chain combines TRBV7-2 with TRBJ2-3, with 8 nucleotides matching TRBD2. The V gene's germline CDR1 is SGHTA and CDR2 FQGNSA. With V trimmed by 4 bases and J by 2 bases, 8 bases remained unmatched. CDR3 size: 16 residues. The CDR3 nucleotides read TGTGCCAGCAGCTCGAGGAGCGGGGGCCACACAGATACGCAGTATTTT. Translating it yields CASSSRSGGHTDTQYF.

The chain has TRBV6-1 and TRBJ1-1; 7 bases match TRBD1. V gave up 1 base and J gave up 10 bases; unmatched junction bases: 9. The CDR3 has 14 residues. Germline CDR1 and CDR2: MNHNS and SASEGT. The CDR3 region has the DNA TGTGCCAGCAGTGAAGGACAGGGCTTGGGGGGAGCTTTCTTT. Translation gives CASSEGQGLGGAFF.

V gene TRBV5-5 combines with J gene TRBJ2-1; D call uncertain. CDR1 is SGHKS, CDR2 YYEKEE, per germline (reference sequence). The V end was cut by 1 base, the J end by 1 base, with 9 bases between. The CDR3 sequence is 15 residues long. The chain's CDR3 is CASSLLGESYNEQFF. DNA for the CDR3: TGTGCCAGCAGCTTGTTGGGCGAATCCTACAATGAGCAGTTCTTC.

The V gene is TRBV29-1, the J gene TRBJ2-2; D is perhaps TRBD2 (5 bases). The length of the CDR3 is 12 residues. V lost 4 bases, J lost 5 bases, and 8 bases lay in between. The germline V gene encodes CDR1 SQVTM and CDR2 ANQGSEA. CDR3 DNA: TGCAGCGTTGCTTCGGGAACCGGGGAGCTGTTTTTT. Amino acid sequence: CSVASGTGELFF.

In DNA form, the CDR3 reads TGTGCCAGCAAAAGGACCCTCGGCCCCTTGGCGGGCTACTCGTTCAATGAGCAGTTCTTC. Translation gives CASKRTLGPLAGYSFNEQFF. The V call is TRBV28, the J call TRBJ2-1; weak D call: TRBD2 (5 bases). Germline CDR1 and CDR2: MDHEN and SYDVKM. The CDR3 has 20 amino acids. V lost 7 bases, J lost 6 bases, and 34 bases lay in between.

The rearrangement joins TRBV18 to TRBJ2-5; tentative D call: TRBD2 (5 bases). Germline V gene data show CDR1 as KGHSH and CDR2 as LQKENI. This CDR3 has 15 residues. The V end lost 6 bases, the J end lost 2 bases, and 16 bases lay between the germline ends. CDR3 nucleotide sequence: TGTGCCAGCTCCCTCAACCACGGGGATCAAGAGACCCAGTACTTC. It translates to CASSLNHGDQETQYF.

The chain employs TRBV7-2 and TRBJ2-3; TRBD2 matches 12 bases. The V segment lost 5 bases and the J segment 2 bases; nucleotides outside the gene matches: 5. CDR3 length equals 16 residues. In germline, CDR1 is SGHTA, CDR2 FQGNSA. DNA for the CDR3: TGTGCCAGCAGCCCAGGACTAGCGGGGTTCACAGATACGCAGTATTTT. It encodes CASSPGLAGFTDTQYF. The variable domain in full, with the rest retrieved from reference TRBV7-2 and TRBJ2-3, is GAGVSQSPSNKVTEKGKDVELRCDPISGHTALYWYRQSLGQGLEFLIYFQGNSAPDKSGLPSDRFSAERTGGSVSTLTIQRTQQEDSAVYLCASSPGLAGFTDTQYFGPGTRLTVL.

In its sample, this clonotype was seen many times. The chain joins TRBV5-1 to TRBJ1-1; tentative D call: TRBD1 (5 bases). Germline CDR1 is SGHRS and CDR2 is YFSETQ. The ends were cut back, 2 bases at V and 4 bases at J, with 18 bases in the middle. The CDR3 sequence is 16 residues long. This CDR3 reads CASSFSFGRGGTEAFF. The DNA for the CDR3 is TGCGCCAGCAGCTTTTCCTTTGGACGGGGCGGCACTGAAGCTTTCTTT.

This clonotype was seen only a few times. V is TRBV11-3 and J is TRBJ2-1; 8 nucleotides agree with TRBD2. Trimming at V came to 5 bases and at J to 5 bases, leaving 11 bases not matched to a gene. Looked up from germline, CDR1 is SGHNT and CDR2 is YENEEA. CDR3 size: 16 residues. Here the CDR3 reads CASSPNRRGADNEQFF. DNA of the CDR3: TGTGCCAGCAGCCCAAACAGGCGGGGGGCTGACAATGAGCAGTTCTTC.

In this sample, this clonotype turned up many times. The chain couples TRBV7-9 to TRBJ1-1; perhaps TRBD1 as D (6 bases). Looked up from germline, CDR1 is SEHNR and CDR2 is FQNEAQ (reference sequence). This CDR3 is 14 amino acids long. V was shortened by 3 bases and J by 4 bases, with 12 bases between the two germline ends. The CDR3 loop reads CASSFAARGTEAFF. The CDR3 region has the DNA TGTGCCAGCAGCTTCGCGGCCAGGGGCACTGAAGCTTTCTTT. The variable domain in full, with the rest retrieved from reference TRBV7-9 and TRBJ1-1, is DTGVSQNPRHKITKRGQNVTFRCDPISEHNRLYWYRQTLGQGPEFLTYFQNEAQLEKSRLLSDRFSAERPKGSFSTLEIQRTEQGDSAMYLCASSFAARGTEAFFGQGTRLTVV.

The table lists this clonotype with many counts. The chain combines TRBV9 with TRBJ2-2; no clear D gene. The V gene's germline CDR1 is SGDLS and CDR2 YYNGEE. Trimming removed 0 bases at V and 2 bases at J, with 5 bases between. The CDR3 runs 14 residues. CDR3 coding DNA: TGTGCCAGCAGCGTAGTTTTCAACACCGGGGAGCTGTTTTTT. This gives the protein CASSVVFNTGELFF. Based on the CDR3 plus reference TRBV9 and TRBJ2-2, the full variable domain is DSGVTQTPKHLITATGQRVTLRCSPRSGDLSVYWYQQSLDQGLQFLIQYYNGEERAKGNILERFSAQQFPDLHSELNLSSLELGDSALYFCASSVVFNTGELFFGEGSRLTVL.

The rearrangement joins TRBV7-8 to TRBJ1-1; D remains ambiguous. Per the germline V gene, CDR1 is SGHVS and CDR2 is FQNEAQ. The CDR3 loop spans 12 amino acids. Trimming removed 4 bases at V and 7 bases at J, with 10 bases between. The DNA of the CDR3 is TGTGCCAGCAGCTGGGCAGGCCGTGAAGCTTTCTTT. Encoded protein: CASSWAGREAFF.

This clonotype was found a few times. The V and J genes are TRBV28 and TRBJ1-4; 8 bases map to TRBD1. This CDR3 is 15 amino acids long. The V gene's germline CDR1 is MDHEN and CDR2 SYDVKM. The V gene end was trimmed by 10 bases and the J gene end by 7 bases; junction bases not matched to a gene: 14. The CDR3 region is CATYPSQGAGEKLFF. DNA for the CDR3: TGTGCCACCTACCCGTCCCAGGGGGCCGGTGAAAAACTGTTTTTT.

The chain couples TRBV7-9 to TRBJ2-1, with D perhaps given as TRBD1 or TRBD2 (5 bases each). Trimming pared 3 bases from V and 6 bases from J, leaving 9 bases between. The CDR3 is 13 residues long. Germline V gene lookup returns CDR1 SEHNR and CDR2 FQNEAQ (reference sequence). The CDR3 spells CASSFYGGNEQFF. The CDR3, as DNA: TGTGCCAGCAGCTTTTATGGGGGCAATGAGCAGTTCTTC.

In this sample, this clonotype turned up once. The CDR3 region has the DNA TGCGCCAGCAGCCAAGAAGGGCTAGCGGGGGGCCAAGAGACCCAGTACTTC. Amino acids: CASSQEGLAGGQETQYF. This chain uses TRBV4-3 with TRBJ2-5, with 11 bases fitting TRBD2. Per the germline V gene, CDR1 is LGHNA and CDR2 is YSLEER. The CDR3 sequence is 17 residues long. The ends lost 0 bases at V and 1 base at J; junction bases unmatched: 4.

This clonotype was seen only a few times. The chain couples TRBV4-3 to TRBJ2-2; a weak D match, TRBD2 (5 bases). CDR1 is LGHNA and CDR2 is YSLEER in the germline V gene. The CDR3 consists of 16 residues. V was shortened by 0 bases and J by 4 bases, with 12 bases between the two germline ends. The DNA of the CDR3 is TGCGCCAGCAGCCAAGAACAGCTAGCTGGCACCGGGGAGCTGTTTTTT. It codes for CASSQEQLAGTGELFF.

This clonotype has a count of ten or more. The chain couples TRBV5-6 to TRBJ2-7, with a possible D match to TRBD2 (5 bases). V lost 0 bases to trimming and J lost 2 bases, with 9 bases between them. The CDR3 length is 14 residues. CDR1 SGHDT and CDR2 YYEEEE come from the germline V gene. DNA for the CDR3: TGTGCCAGCAGCTTGGCGGGGATCGCCTACGAGCAGTACTTC. Its translation: CASSLAGIAYEQYF.

The gene calls are TRBV12-3 or TRBV12-4 and TRBJ1-2, with a weak D call TRBD1 (5 bases). CDR3 length equals 15 residues. V was shortened by 6 bases and J by 3 bases, with 17 bases between the two germline ends. The CDR3 DNA is TGTGCCAGCAGCCAAGAATGGGGCGGGGACTATGGCTACACCTTC. This encodes CASSQEWGGDYGYTF.

J is TRBJ2-5 and V is TRBV30; no reliable D call. CDR1 is GTSNPN, CDR2 SVGIG, per germline (reference sequence). The CDR3 is made up of 13 amino acids. V dropped 0 bases and J dropped 5 bases, with 10 bases sitting between them. The CDR3: CAWSVRLRETQYF. CDR3 nucleotide sequence: TGTGCCTGGAGTGTGCGGCTCCGGGAGACCCAGTACTTC. Full variable domain (missing parts from reference TRBV30 and TRBJ2-5): SQTIHQWPATLVQPVGSPLSLECTVEGTSNPNLYWYRQAAGRGLQLLFYSVGIGQISSEVPQNLSASRPQDRQFILSSKKLLLSDSGFYLCAWSVRLRETQYFGPGTRLLVL.

This clonotype was counted a few times. The V and J genes are TRBV11-2 and TRBJ2-5, with D perhaps TRBD1 (5 bases). Germline assignment: CDR1 SGHAT and CDR2 FQNNGV. V lost 5 bases to trimming and J lost 5 bases, with 15 bases between them. The CDR3 consists of 14 residues. The CDR3 region has the DNA TGTGCCAGCAGCACTCTTGGGGCGCCTGAGACCCAGTACTTC. Its translation is CASSTLGAPETQYF. Variable domain in full (rest from reference TRBV11-2 and TRBJ2-5): EAGVAQSPRYKIIEKRQSVAFWCNPISGHATLYWYQQILGQGPKLLIQFQNNGVVDDSQLPKDRFSAERLKGVDSTLKIQPAKLEDSAVYLCASSTLGAPETQYFGPGTRLLVL.

The rearrangement joins TRBV7-9 to TRBJ1-3, with D possibly matching TRBD1 (6 bases). The CDR3 covers 14 residues. Trimming took off 4 bases at V and 2 bases at J, with 9 bases between the two ends. CDR1 SEHNR and CDR2 FQNEAQ come from the germline V gene (reference sequence). CDR3 nucleotide sequence: TGTGCCAGCAGCTGGACAGCGGCTGGAAACACCATATATTTT. Encoded protein: CASSWTAAGNTIYF.

This clonotype has at least ten counts. The rearrangement links TRBV9 to TRBJ2-5, with D possibly TRBD1 on 6 matching bases. V was trimmed by 0 bases and J by 7 bases, leaving 16 bases between them. The germline V gene has CDR1 SGDLS and CDR2 YYNGEE. The CDR3 has 15 amino acids. CDR3 DNA sequence: TGTGCCAGCAGCGTAGGGACAGATAAATTTGCGACCCAGTACTTC. It codes for CASSVGTDKFATQYF.

Ten or more counts support this clonotype. The chain links TRBV12-3 or TRBV12-4 to TRBJ1-2; unclear D gene. Trimming stripped 7 bases from V and 2 bases from J, with 8 bases between. The CDR3 covers 12 residues. CDR3 loop: CASKNRNYGYTF. The CDR3 bases are TGTGCCAGCAAAAACCGGAACTATGGCTACACCTTC.

In this sample, this clonotype turned up a few times. A much larger clone sits a single nucleotide away, making a read error possible. This chain uses TRBV5-5 with TRBJ1-2; D is uncertain. The CDR3 spans 13 residues. Germline CDR1 and CDR2: SGHKS and YYEKEE (reference sequence). Trimming removed 4 bases at V and 2 bases at J, with 9 bases between. CDR3 protein: CASSPDGNYGYTF. In nucleotides, the CDR3 is TGTGCCAGCAGCCCGGACGGGAACTATGGCTACACCTTC.

This clonotype was picked up many times. The chain has TRBV12-3 or TRBV12-4 and TRBJ2-3; 10 nucleotides agree with TRBD2. The CDR3 extends over 15 amino acids. V lost 3 bases and J lost 7; bases outside the gene matches: 7. The CDR3 region is CASSFPSGGVYTQYF. CDR3 nucleotides: TGTGCCAGCAGTTTCCCCAGCGGGGGGGTTTATACGCAGTATTTT.

This clonotype was seen many times. This chain connects TRBV20-1 to TRBJ1-5; 9 bases are shared with TRBD1. Germline lookup yields CDR1 DFQATT and CDR2 SNEGSKA (reference sequence). The length of the CDR3 is 15 residues. V dropped 1 base and J dropped 5; count of bases not matched to a gene: 6. CDR3 region: CSARGDRENYQPQHF. The CDR3 bases are TGCAGTGCTAGAGGGGACAGGGAGAATTATCAGCCCCAGCATTTT.

This clonotype was seen only a few times. The chain is built from TRBV5-1 and TRBJ1-1, with D tentatively TRBD1 (5 bases). V lost 1 base and J 5 bases, leaving 21 bases between the germline ends. There are 17 residues in the CDR3. Germline assignment: CDR1 SGHRS and CDR2 YFSETQ. The CDR3 spells CASSLSSLGGDLTEAFF. Here the CDR3 DNA reads TGCGCCAGCAGCTTGTCTTCGTTGGGAGGGGACCTTACTGAAGCTTTCTTT.

CDR3 bases: TGTGCCAGCGGATCGGACAGGGCCACGAATGAAAAACTGTTTTTT. Amino acids: CASGSDRATNEKLFF. J is TRBJ1-4 and V is TRBV6-2 or TRBV6-3; TRBD1 aligns across 8 bases. CDR1 is MNHEY and CDR2 is SVGEGT in the germline V gene. V lost 8 bases to trimming and J lost 5 bases; unmatched junction nucleotides: 10. The CDR3 consists of 15 residues.

The chain couples TRBV5-1 to TRBJ2-2; D not certain. V was shortened by 0 bases and J by 7 bases, with 10 bases between the two germline ends. Germline V CDR1 and CDR2: SGHRS, YFSETQ. The CDR3 is 14 amino acids. The CDR3, as DNA: TGCGCCAGCAGCTTGGGGACCCTCTACGGGGAGCTGTTTTTT. Translating gives CASSLGTLYGELFF.

Many counts were recorded for this clonotype. In nucleotides, the CDR3 is TGTGCCAGCAGCCGTTGGGACAGCCGATACACTGAAGCTTTCTTT. Its translation: CASSRWDSRYTEAFF. The chain joins TRBV3-1 to TRBJ1-1; 7 positions agree with TRBD1. The CDR3 spans 15 residues. The germline gives CDR1 LGHDT, CDR2 YNNKEL (reference sequence). V trimming: 4 bases; J trimming: 3 bases; junction bases outside the gene matches: 8. The full variable domain, completed using reference TRBV3-1 and TRBJ1-1, is DTAVSQTPKYLVTQMGNDKSIKCEQNLGHDTMYWYKQDSKKFLKIMFSYNNKELIINETVPNRFSPKSPDKAHLNLHINSLELGDSAVYFCASSRWDSRYTEAFFGQGTRLTVV.